The rows below give T cell receptor beta chains drawn from one sample of a study of blood T cell repertoires in COVID-19. The method was immunoSEQ multiplex PCR; TCRdb's version includes in-frame clones alone and lacks a portion of them. The sample lists some 20,000 clones, 79% occurring once. The sample comprised peripheral blood. The receptors were gathered from an elderly man with acute or convalescent COVID-19. Each CDR3 is given with its conserved first and last residue. The D gene is left open where the match is weak. Where a row states a size, it is once, few, many or the class of an expanded clone; other rows omit it.

DNA: TGTGCCAGTGAGCGGGAGTCGGGAAAAGCTAACTATGGCTACACCTTC
CDR3: CASERESGKANYGYTF
J: TRBJ1-2
size: -
V: TRBV6-6
D: -

DNA: TGTGCCAGCGGCCGGGACAGGGGGCCCTATAATTCACCCCTCCACTTT
CDR3: CASGRDRGPYNSPLHF
J: TRBJ1-6
size: -
V: TRBV27
D: TRBD1

DNA: TGTGCCAGCAGTTTATCCGGCAGGGGCTATTCACCCCTCCACTTT
CDR3: CASSLSGRGYSPLHF
J: TRBJ1-6
size: once
V: TRBV28
D: -

DNA: TGTGCCAGCAGTGATTACAGGGCTGGCCAGCCCCAGCATTTT
CDR3: CASSDYRAGQPQHF
J: TRBJ1-5
size: -
V: TRBV25-1
D: -

DNA: TGTGCCAGCACAACCCCGGGACAGGGGAAGGATACGCAGTATTTT
CDR3: CASTTPGQGKDTQYF
J: TRBJ2-3
size: -
V: TRBV27
D: TRBD1

DNA: TGTGCCAGCAGCGTAGCCGCTCAGGGGGCTAACTATGGCTACACCTTC
CDR3: CASSVAAQGANYGYTF
J: TRBJ1-2
size: -
V: TRBV9
D: TRBD1

DNA: TGTGCCAGTAAGACTAGCGGGAACACCGGGGAGCTGTTTTTT
CDR3: CASKTSGNTGELFF
J: TRBJ2-2
size: -
V: TRBV19
D: TRBD2

DNA: TGTGCCAGCAGCTCGACTAGCGGGTATTACAATGAGCAGTTCTTC
CDR3: CASSSTSGYYNEQFF
J: TRBJ2-1
size: -
V: TRBV11-3
D: TRBD2

DNA: TGTGCCAGCAGCGAGGGGGCTAGCGGGAGGGCCAGCGGCACAGATACGCAGTATTTT
CDR3: CASSEGASGRASGTDTQYF
J: TRBJ2-3
size: -
V: TRBV7-9
D: TRBD2

DNA: TGCAGTGCTAGTAAGCGAGACGAGCAGTACTTC
CDR3: CSASKRDEQYF
J: TRBJ2-7
size: -
V: TRBV20-1
D: -

DNA: TGTGCCAGCAGTTTACTAGCGGGAGGACTCCAAGAGACCCAGTACTTC
CDR3: CASSLLAGGLQETQYF
J: TRBJ2-5
size: -
V: TRBV27
D: TRBD2

DNA: TGTGCCAGCAGCTCTAATTCCGGTACCGGGGAGCTGTTTTTT
CDR3: CASSSNSGTGELFF
J: TRBJ2-2
size: -
V: TRBV7-3
D: -

DNA: TGTGCCATCAGTAGGACAGCGGGAGGAACCGGGGAGCTGTTTTTT
CDR3: CAISRTAGGTGELFF
J: TRBJ2-2
size: -
V: TRBV10-3
D: TRBD2

DNA: TGTGCCAGCAGCTTCGCAGGGCTCAATCAGCCCCAGCATTTT
CDR3: CASSFAGLNQPQHF
J: TRBJ1-5
size: once
V: TRBV7-2
D: -

DNA: TGTGCTGGAGTAAAACAGGGGTGTAAGTGGATCAGCAATCAGCCCCAGCATTTT
CDR3: CAGVKQGCKWISNQPQHF
J: TRBJ1-5
size: few
V: TRBV30
D: TRBD1

DNA: TGTGCCAGCAGCTGGACCGGGGTGGAGGGCTACACCTTC
CDR3: CASSWTGVEGYTF
J: TRBJ1-2
size: -
V: TRBV5-6
D: -

DNA: TGTGCCAGCAGTGCCCCCAGTGGGCGGGAGGGCCGGCTAGACGAGCAGTACTTC
CDR3: CASSAPSGREGRLDEQYF
J: TRBJ2-7
size: -
V: TRBV6-4
D: TRBD2

DNA: TGTGCCAGCAAGTCGACGGGAGTAGGGACCGGGGAGCTGTTTTTT
CDR3: CASKSTGVGTGELFF
J: TRBJ2-2
size: -
V: TRBV2
D: -

DNA: TGTGCCAGCAGTATAGAAGCGGGAGGAAACAATGAGCAGTTCTTC
CDR3: CASSIEAGGNNEQFF
J: TRBJ2-1
size: -
V: TRBV28
D: TRBD2

DNA: TGTGCCAGCTCACCTCGACTAGCCTCCGATGAGCAGTTCTTC
CDR3: CASSPRLASDEQFF
J: TRBJ2-1
size: -
V: TRBV18
D: TRBD2

DNA: TGTGCCAGCAGCGTAGTCTCCGTCAGCGAGCAGTACTTC
CDR3: CASSVVSVSEQYF
J: TRBJ2-7
size: -
V: TRBV9
D: -

DNA: TGTGCCAGCAGCCGGGGGGAAACTAGCGGGAGACGAGAGACCCAGTACTTC
CDR3: CASSRGETSGRRETQYF
J: TRBJ2-5
size: -
V: TRBV2
D: TRBD2

DNA: TGCGCCAGCAGCTCCTTTTACTCCCGGGGAGAGACCCAGTACTTC
CDR3: CASSSFYSRGETQYF
J: TRBJ2-5
size: -
V: TRBV5-1
D: -

DNA: TGCGCCAGCAGCAAAGATAACAGCTATGAACCCTATGGCTACACCTTC
CDR3: CASSKDNSYEPYGYTF
J: TRBJ1-2
size: -
V: TRBV4-3
D: -